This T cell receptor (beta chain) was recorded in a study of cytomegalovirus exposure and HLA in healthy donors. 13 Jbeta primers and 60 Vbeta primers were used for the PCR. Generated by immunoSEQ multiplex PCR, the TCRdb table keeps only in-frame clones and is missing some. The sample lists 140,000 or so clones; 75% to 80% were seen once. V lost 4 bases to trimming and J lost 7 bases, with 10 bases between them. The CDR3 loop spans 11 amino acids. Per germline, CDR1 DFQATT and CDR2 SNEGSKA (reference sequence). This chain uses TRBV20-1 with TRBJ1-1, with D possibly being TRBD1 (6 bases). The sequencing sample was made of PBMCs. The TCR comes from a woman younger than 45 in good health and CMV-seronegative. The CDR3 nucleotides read TGCAGTGCTATACAGGGAATTGAAGCTTTCTTT. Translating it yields CSAIQGIEAFF.